The entry that follows covers one T cell receptor (beta chain) sequence. What antigen it recognizes has not been identified. One base away there is no much larger clone; base qualities are not given. This entry comes from a study of blood T cell repertoires in COVID-19 (dated by TCRdb to about 2020). Notes on the research overall: Samples covering the acute and convalescent phases of COVID-19 were provided by collaborators in the United States, Italy and Spain. The prospective study material was composed of cDNA or gDNA derived from T cells, B-cell-depleted T cells, or PBMCs. Subjects who had been exposed to COVID-19, were actively infected with it, or had recovered from it provided the deeply sampled blood TCRbeta repertoires that made up the dataset. A freely available public database, intended as a resource for researchers studying the immune response to SARS-CoV-2, is where the repertoires were released. Samples were obtained from the ongoing ImmuneRACE study (first 160 participants) and from about 1,300 subjects provided by 6 global collaborators. The sample metadata nearly always contained a de-identified subject ID, COVID-19 status, age in years and sex. HLA class I and class II types, where available, came from metadata supplied by the sample provider rather than from assay-based typing.

Each collaborating institution followed its own protocols to collect whole blood in K2EDTA tubes. Collaborator samples were shipped for TCRbeta analysis as frozen whole blood, isolated PBMCs, or DNA extracted from either sample type. The CDR3 covers 16 residues, taking in both the cysteine and the phenylalanine. Kept here is only the CDR3 DNA, which spans 48 bases and is read in frame from base 1. CDR1 SGDLS and CDR2 YYNGEE were looked up in the germline V gene. The junction shows trimming of 1 base on V and 3 bases on J, and the gene matches do not reach 3 bases of it. TCRbeta CDR3 regions were amplified from genomic DNA by means of the immunoSEQ Assay, a bias-controlled multiplex PCR. Regarding the original processing steps: The number of nucleated cells in each sample was estimated from the amplification of reference gene primers within the assay. To quantify the absolute abundance of each unique TCRbeta CDR3 rearrangement, sequence reads were collapsed and filtered. For each sample, productive Simpson clonality was calculated as the square root of Simpson's diversity index over productive rearrangements. As stored in TCRdb, this immuneACCESS dataset retains in-frame rearrangements with V and J assigned. A fraction of the clones does not appear; measured against another copy, unresolved V genes explain less than half of the discrepancy, and the remainder lacks a known reason. The DNA gave D and trimming, while V, J and clone size come from that table. The sample table lists about 76,000 clones, 75% to 85% of them with a count of one. The ten largest make up about 14% of the sample.

Beyond this particular receptor, the publication reports: How much clinical and demographic metadata was included differed by source and by participant, and the metadata was provided uncurated.

The sequenced material came from peripheral blood. The rearrangement combines TRBV9 with TRBJ2-2; 10 bases in between match TRBD1. This receptor was identified in a human donor in a cohort sampled during active COVID-19. The sequenced DNA: TGTGCCAGCAGCGTACGACAGGGGGCGGACACCGGGGAGCTGTTTTTT. Its translation reads: CASSVRQGADTGELFF. This CDR3, with the reference TRBV9 and TRBJ2-2 proteins standing in past its ends, gives the full variable domain DSGVTQTPKHLITATGQRVTLRCSPRSGDLSVYWYQQSLDQGLQFLIQYYNGEERAKGNILERFSAQQFPDLHSELNLSSLELGDSALYFCASSVRQGADTGELFFGEGSRLTVL.